This paragraph reports one T cell receptor beta chain. The germline V gene has CDR1 SGHNT and CDR2 YYREEE (reference sequence). The CDR3 has 13 amino acids. V was shortened by 3 bases and J by 11 bases, with 17 bases between the two germline ends. This entry belongs to a study of T cell changes during pregnancy in multiple sclerosis. The data were produced by immunoSEQ multiplex PCR, yet TCRdb's version contains in-frame clones alone and is incomplete. This sample yields 50,000 or so clones, of which 93% are seen a single time; around 1.9% belongs to the top ten. The clonotype comes from a female donor with multiple sclerosis, enrolled in a pregnancy study. V usage is TRBV5-4 and J usage is TRBJ1-1, with D possibly being TRBD1 (5 bases). Here the sequenced sample was peripheral blood, taken in the second trimester of pregnancy. CDR3 loop: CASSSSAFSGAFF. CDR3 bases: TGTGCCAGCAGCTCCTCCGCATTCTCAGGGGCTTTCTTT.